The present entry profiles one T cell receptor (beta chain) with its context. Antigen: not known. These data come from a study of vaccination and CD4 T cells after COVID-19. On the study more broadly: The stimulating agents, overlapping spike peptides, came from SARS-CoV-2, HCoV-NL63, HCoV-OC43 and HCoV-229E.

Study observations and caveats: The study found that a median approximately 84% of reactive clones in convalescent patients appeared only post-vaccination.

Treatment here: roughly 10-day PBMC culture with coronavirus spike peptide pools or control peptides (ViraFEST assay). The length of the CDR3 is 19 residues. CDR1 MNHNS and CDR2 SASEGT come from the germline V gene. The V and J ends lost 6 bases and 0 bases, in that order; junction bases with no gene match: 16. An Oncomine TCR Beta short-read assay was used to sequence the DNA from cultured CD4+ T cells. From cultured CD4+ T cells, genomic DNA was extracted. MiXCR was run by TCRdb on the PCR reads, yielding one entry per CDR3 protein. There are approximately 4,000 distinct CDR3 sequences in the sample; 35% to 45% occur only once, and less than 30% lies in the top ten.

Material for sequencing was CD4+ T cells from blood, cultured in vitro. This receptor was taken from a human donor who had recovered from COVID-19. This chain joins TRBV6-1 and TRBJ2-7, with 11 nucleotides matching TRBD2. CDR3 sequence reads: CASSLGTSGKHPYSYEQYF. The CDR3 coding sequence is TGTGCCAGCAGCCTAGGGACTAGCGGCAAACACCCATACTCCTACGAGCAGTACTTC.